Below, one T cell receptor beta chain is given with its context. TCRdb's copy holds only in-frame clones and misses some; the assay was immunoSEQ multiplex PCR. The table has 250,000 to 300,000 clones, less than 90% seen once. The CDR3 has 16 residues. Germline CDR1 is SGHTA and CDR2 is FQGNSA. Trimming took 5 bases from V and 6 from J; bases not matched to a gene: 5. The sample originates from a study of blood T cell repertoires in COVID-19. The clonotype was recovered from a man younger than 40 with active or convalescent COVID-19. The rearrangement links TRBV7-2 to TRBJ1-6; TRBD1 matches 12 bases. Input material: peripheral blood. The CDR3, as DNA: TGTGCCAGCAGCCAGGGACAGGGGGCCCGTAATTCACCCCTCCACTTT. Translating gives CASSQGQGARNSPLHF. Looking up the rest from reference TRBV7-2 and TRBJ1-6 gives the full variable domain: GAGVSQSPSNKVTEKGKDVELRCDPISGHTALYWYRQSLGQGLEFLIYFQGNSAPDKSGLPSDRFSAERTGGSVSTLTIQRTQQEDSAVYLCASSQGQGARNSPLHFGNGTRLTVT.